A selection of T cell receptor beta chains follows, all from one sample in a study of T cells in Graves' hyperthyroidism and ophthalmopathy. TCRdb reprocessed the multiplex PCR reads with MiXCR, giving one entry per CDR3 protein. This repertoire shows hundreds of thousands of distinct CDR3 sequences, around 15% found once; its top ten account for approximately 13%. Specimen: blood. These TCRs come from a woman in her forties with Graves' hyperthyroidism. Each CDR3 is given with its conserved first and last residue. Fields, in order: J gene, D gene, clone size, V gene, CDR3 DNA, CDR3 protein. A D gene is named only where the DNA matches it firmly. Some rows mark clone size as missing; the rest say once, few, many or name a class of expanded clone.

J gene: TRBJ2-6; D gene: TRBD1; clone size: few; V gene: TRBV20-1; CDR3 DNA: TGCAGTGCTGACAGGGCGCCCGGGGCCAACGTCCTGACTTTC; CDR3 protein: CSADRAPGANVLTF
J gene: TRBJ2-7; D gene: NA; clone size: NA; V gene: TRBV12-3/TRBV12-4; CDR3 DNA: TGTGCCAGCAGGGGGGGGACAGGCCCTACCTACGAGCAGTACTTC; CDR3 protein: CASRGGTGPTYEQYF
J gene: TRBJ2-2; D gene: NA; clone size: NA; V gene: TRBV28; CDR3 DNA: TGTGCCAGCCTCCGTGGGGGCCCGAACACCGGGGAGCTGTTTTTT; CDR3 protein: CASLRGGPNTGELFF
J gene: TRBJ2-4; D gene: NA; clone size: NA; V gene: TRBV12-3/TRBV12-4; CDR3 DNA: TGTGCCAGCAGTTTACGAGGGGCCAAAAACATTCAGTACTTC; CDR3 protein: CASSLRGAKNIQYF
J gene: TRBJ2-7; D gene: NA; clone size: few; V gene: TRBV29-1; CDR3 DNA: TGCAGCGTCTGGACGGAAAGCTACGAGCAGTACTTC; CDR3 protein: CSVWTESYEQYF
J gene: TRBJ2-1; D gene: NA; clone size: many; V gene: TRBV2; CDR3 DNA: TGTGCCAGCAGTGAGTCCCCGGACGGGACAACGCCCTACAATGAGCAGTTCTTC; CDR3 protein: CASSESPDGTTPYNEQFF
J gene: TRBJ1-4; D gene: NA; clone size: many; V gene: TRBV3-1; CDR3 DNA: TGTGCCAGCAGCCAAGTGGTCAGGGAAAAACTGTTTTTT; CDR3 protein: CASSQVVREKLFF
J gene: TRBJ2-5; D gene: TRBD1; clone size: many; V gene: TRBV6-1; CDR3 DNA: TGTGCCAGCAGTCTGCAGGGGGCGCGGGAAGAGACCCAGTACTTC; CDR3 protein: CASSLQGAREETQYF
J gene: TRBJ2-2; D gene: NA; clone size: many; V gene: TRBV5-1; CDR3 DNA: TGCGCCAGCAGCCTATTGGGGCTCGCGAACACCGGGGAGCTGTTTTTT; CDR3 protein: CASSLLGLANTGELFF
J gene: TRBJ2-6; D gene: NA; clone size: many; V gene: TRBV5-8; CDR3 DNA: TGTGCCAGCAGCTTGCGGGGAAACTCTGGGGCCAACGTCCTGACTTTC; CDR3 protein: CASSLRGNSGANVLTF
J gene: TRBJ2-1; D gene: TRBD1; clone size: many; V gene: TRBV27; CDR3 DNA: TGTGCCAGCAGTTTAGAGGACAGGGTGTATAATGAGCAGTTCTTC; CDR3 protein: CASSLEDRVYNEQFF
J gene: TRBJ2-7; D gene: NA; clone size: few; V gene: TRBV3-1; CDR3 DNA: TGTGCCAGCAGGGCAGGGGGGGGGACCTACGAGCAGTACTTC; CDR3 protein: CASRAGGGTYEQYF
J gene: TRBJ2-1; D gene: TRBD2; clone size: many; V gene: TRBV20-1; CDR3 DNA: TGCAGTGCTAGCGGGACTAGCGGGAATATAAATGAGCAGTTCTTC; CDR3 protein: CSASGTSGNINEQFF
J gene: TRBJ2-1; D gene: NA; clone size: few; V gene: TRBV7-9; CDR3 DNA: TGTGCCAGCAGCAGAGGTACTGGGTGGTACAATGAGCAGTTCTTC; CDR3 protein: CASSRGTGWYNEQFF
J gene: TRBJ2-1; D gene: TRBD2; clone size: many; V gene: TRBV19; CDR3 DNA: TGTGCCAGTAGTATAGGTGGGAGGGCCGACAATGAGCAGTTCTTC; CDR3 protein: CASSIGGRADNEQFF
J gene: TRBJ2-7; D gene: NA; clone size: many; V gene: TRBV30; CDR3 DNA: TGTGCCTGGAGTGTACAGGGACTCGACGAGCAGTGCTTC; CDR3 protein: CAWSVQGLDEQCF
J gene: TRBJ2-3; D gene: TRBD1; clone size: many; V gene: TRBV6-1; CDR3 DNA: TGTGCCAGCAGCAGGGACAGGTTCACAGATACGCAGTATTTT; CDR3 protein: CASSRDRFTDTQYF
J gene: TRBJ2-2; D gene: TRBD2; clone size: once; V gene: TRBV5-5; CDR3 DNA: TGTGCCAGCAGCCCCCTCAGCGGGAGTTTTCTCCGGGGAGCTGTTTTT; CDR3 protein: CASSPLSGSFLRGAVF
J gene: TRBJ2-7; D gene: TRBD1; clone size: few; V gene: TRBV5-1; CDR3 DNA: TGCGCCAGCAGCTCGGATCGGGACAGTCACTACGAGCAGTACTTC; CDR3 protein: CASSSDRDSHYEQYF
J gene: TRBJ1-4; D gene: NA; clone size: few; V gene: TRBV28; CDR3 DNA: TGTGCCAGCAGTCTACCGGTCCCTTTTAATGAAAAACTGTTTTTT; CDR3 protein: CASSLPVPFNEKLFF
J gene: TRBJ2-1; D gene: NA; clone size: NA; V gene: TRBV14; CDR3 DNA: TGTGCCAGCAGCCAAGAGGTCTCCTACAATGAGCAGTTCTTC; CDR3 protein: CASSQEVSYNEQFF
J gene: TRBJ1-5; D gene: TRBD1; clone size: NA; V gene: TRBV15; CDR3 DNA: TGTGCCACCAGCAGAGGCACGGGACAGGGGGTACAGCCCCAGCATTTT; CDR3 protein: CATSRGTGQGVQPQHF
J gene: TRBJ1-5; D gene: NA; clone size: NA; V gene: TRBV28; CDR3 DNA: TGTGCCAGCGGATTCGGAGGACAGCCCCAGCATTTT; CDR3 protein: CASGFGGQPQHF
J gene: TRBJ2-3; D gene: NA; clone size: few; V gene: TRBV10-3; CDR3 DNA: TGTGCCGCGGGGTCGGGGTATCGAGATACGCAGTATTTT; CDR3 protein: CAAGSGYRDTQYF
J gene: TRBJ2-7; D gene: NA; clone size: NA; V gene: TRBV9; CDR3 DNA: TGTGCCAGCAGCGTAGGAATCCATATCCCCTACGAGCAGTACTTC; CDR3 protein: CASSVGIHIPYEQYF
J gene: TRBJ2-5; D gene: NA; clone size: many; V gene: TRBV20-1; CDR3 DNA: TGCAGTGCTAGAGTGCAGGGCATCCAAGAGACCCAGTACTTC; CDR3 protein: CSARVQGIQETQYF
J gene: TRBJ2-5; D gene: NA; clone size: few; V gene: TRBV7-9; CDR3 DNA: TGTGCCAGCAGCTTACCACTACGAGAGACCCAGTACTTC; CDR3 protein: CASSLPLRETQYF
J gene: TRBJ1-5; D gene: TRBD1; clone size: NA; V gene: TRBV5-1; CDR3 DNA: TGCGCCAGCAGCGAGGGGGACAGCATAAGTCAGCCCCAGCATTTT; CDR3 protein: CASSEGDSISQPQHF
J gene: TRBJ2-7; D gene: NA; clone size: NA; V gene: TRBV5-5; CDR3 DNA: TGTGCCAGCAGCGGGGTCGACTACGAGCAGTACTTC; CDR3 protein: CASSGVDYEQYF
J gene: TRBJ1-2; D gene: TRBD1; clone size: many; V gene: TRBV12-3/TRBV12-4; CDR3 DNA: TGTGCCAGCAGTTTACTACCTGGGACAGGGTTTGGCTACACCTTC; CDR3 protein: CASSLLPGTGFGYTF
J gene: TRBJ2-7; D gene: TRBD2; clone size: few; V gene: TRBV4-1; CDR3 DNA: TGCGCCAGCAGCCAACCCGGACTAGCGGGAGGTTCCTACGAGCAGTACTTC; CDR3 protein: CASSQPGLAGGSYEQYF
J gene: TRBJ2-5; D gene: TRBD1; clone size: many; V gene: TRBV12-3/TRBV12-4; CDR3 DNA: TGTGCCAGCAGTAAGACAGGGGGGACGGAGACCCAGTACTTC; CDR3 protein: CASSKTGGTETQYF
J gene: TRBJ2-1; D gene: TRBD2; clone size: many; V gene: TRBV2; CDR3 DNA: TGTGCCAGCAGCAGCCCACTAGCGAGCTCCTACAATGAGCAGTTCTTC; CDR3 protein: CASSSPLASSYNEQFF
J gene: TRBJ2-3; D gene: NA; clone size: many; V gene: TRBV11-2; CDR3 DNA: TGTGCCAGCAGCCAGAGCACAGATACGCAGTATTTT; CDR3 protein: CASSQSTDTQYF
J gene: TRBJ1-5; D gene: NA; clone size: few; V gene: TRBV6-1; CDR3 DNA: TGTGCCAGCAGTGAATACAGGGCGGGCAATCAGCCCCAGCATTTT; CDR3 protein: CASSEYRAGNQPQHF
J gene: TRBJ2-7; D gene: TRBD2; clone size: many; V gene: TRBV2; CDR3 DNA: TGTGCCAGCAGTCGCCGACTAGCGGGAGAGGGGGGCGAGCAGTACTTC; CDR3 protein: CASSRRLAGEGGEQYF
J gene: TRBJ2-7; D gene: TRBD1; clone size: many; V gene: TRBV10-3; CDR3 DNA: TGTGCCGCCCAGGGACAGGGGACCTACGAGCAGTACTTC; CDR3 protein: CAAQGQGTYEQYF
J gene: TRBJ2-7; D gene: TRBD2; clone size: NA; V gene: TRBV20-1; CDR3 DNA: TGCAGTGCCAGAGCTAGCGGGAGGGGTAACGAGCAGTACTTC; CDR3 protein: CSARASGRGNEQYF
J gene: TRBJ2-4; D gene: NA; clone size: NA; V gene: TRBV28; CDR3 DNA: TGTGCCAGCAGCGGATGGCTTACAGAAGTCAAAAACATTCAGTACTTC; CDR3 protein: CASSGWLTEVKNIQYF
J gene: TRBJ1-1; D gene: NA; clone size: few; V gene: TRBV28; CDR3 DNA: TGTGCCAGCAGTCCATCTGCATGGGGGGTGAACACTGAAGCTTTCTTT; CDR3 protein: CASSPSAWGVNTEAFF
J gene: TRBJ2-7; D gene: TRBD1; clone size: many; V gene: TRBV6-1; CDR3 DNA: TGTGCCAGCAGTGCGGGGACAGCCGATTCCTACGAGCAGTACTTC; CDR3 protein: CASSAGTADSYEQYF
J gene: TRBJ2-5; D gene: NA; clone size: few; V gene: TRBV5-1; CDR3 DNA: TGCGCCAGCAGTGAACTACAGTGGTACCAAGAGACCCAGTACTTC; CDR3 protein: CASSELQWYQETQYF
J gene: TRBJ2-1; D gene: TRBD2; clone size: NA; V gene: TRBV27; CDR3 DNA: TGTGCCAGCAGTTTATGGGCGGGAGGGCCGATAAAGTTGAATGAGCAGTTCTTC; CDR3 protein: CASSLWAGGPIKLNEQFF
J gene: TRBJ2-7; D gene: NA; clone size: NA; V gene: TRBV7-3; CDR3 DNA: NA; CDR3 protein: CASSRLRASSYEQYF
J gene: TRBJ2-3; D gene: NA; clone size: many; V gene: TRBV20-1; CDR3 DNA: TGCAGTGCTACTACAGGGCTGGATACGCAGTATTTT; CDR3 protein: CSATTGLDTQYF
J gene: TRBJ1-5; D gene: NA; clone size: many; V gene: TRBV11-2; CDR3 DNA: TGTGCCAGCAGCTCCCTCGGGGGCAATCAGCCCCAGCATTTT; CDR3 protein: CASSSLGGNQPQHF
J gene: TRBJ2-5; D gene: NA; clone size: few; V gene: TRBV29-1; CDR3 DNA: TGCAGCGTTGGATTTGGGGGGGGCAGAGAGACCCAGTACTTC; CDR3 protein: CSVGFGGGRETQYF
J gene: TRBJ1-1; D gene: NA; clone size: many; V gene: TRBV30; CDR3 DNA: TGTGCCTGGAATGGAGACAGTCGGGACGCTGAAGCTTTCTTT; CDR3 protein: CAWNGDSRDAEAFF
J gene: TRBJ1-2; D gene: NA; clone size: many; V gene: TRBV6-2/TRBV6-3; CDR3 DNA: TGTGCCAGCATCCGCAGGGGAACCAACTATGGCTACACCTTC; CDR3 protein: CASIRRGTNYGYTF
J gene: TRBJ1-2; D gene: NA; clone size: NA; V gene: TRBV5-4; CDR3 DNA: TGTGCCAGCAGCTTGGGCGGCACCCGGTCTAACTATGGCTACACCTTC; CDR3 protein: CASSLGGTRSNYGYTF
J gene: TRBJ2-2; D gene: TRBD1; clone size: NA; V gene: TRBV5-6; CDR3 DNA: TGTGCCAGCAGCCCTACCCTTCCGGGGACAGTATCCGGGGAGCTGTTTTTT; CDR3 protein: CASSPTLPGTVSGELFF
J gene: TRBJ2-2; D gene: NA; clone size: few; V gene: TRBV29-1; CDR3 DNA: TGCAGCGTGGTAACAGGGTTTCCCTCGAACACCGGGGAGCTGTTTTTT; CDR3 protein: CSVVTGFPSNTGELFF
J gene: TRBJ1-5; D gene: NA; clone size: many; V gene: TRBV28; CDR3 DNA: TGTGCCAGCAGTACTAGGGACAGCAATCAGCCCCAGCATTTT; CDR3 protein: CASSTRDSNQPQHF